This entry concerns a single T cell receptor beta chain. Its cognate antigen is unknown. This entry is derived from a study of cytomegalovirus exposure and HLA in healthy donors. V lost 6 bases to trimming and J lost 0 bases, with 12 bases between them. Germline CDR1 MGHRA, CDR2 YSYEKL. The CDR3 runs to 14 residues. It was with 60 Vbeta and 13 Jbeta primers that the PCR ran. Generated by immunoSEQ multiplex PCR, the TCRdb table keeps only in-frame clones and is missing some. This sample yields roughly 180,000 clones, of which 79% are seen a single time; less than 2% belongs to the top ten. Study-wide findings and caveats: In a later analysis, CMV-associated beta chains were mostly HLA-associated, it appeared. Analysis performed later found approximately 17,000 TCR beta sequences associated with HLA alleles at 0.05 false discovery rate.

The sequenced sample consisted of PBMCs. V and J are TRBV4-1 and TRBJ2-7; D is perhaps TRBD1 (6 bases). The sequence came from a girl between 5 and 17 years old in good health and CMV-seropositive. In DNA form, the CDR3 reads TGCGCCAGCAGTCTTGTGGACAGCTCCTACGAGCAGTACTTC. As protein: CASSLVDSSYEQYF.